Listed below are T cell receptor beta chains from one sample, sequenced in a study of T cells expressing NK-cell markers. TCRdb re-called the 5' RACE reads; every CDR3 protein appears as one record, without DNA. This sample contains approximately 420,000 distinct CDR3 sequences. The sequenced sample was blood T cells: a sorted CD56 or NKG2C T cell subset, CD4+ or CD8+ T cells, or bulk PBMC T cells (not recorded which). These receptors all come from a woman aged 45 to 65 in good health. The CDR3 runs from the conserved cysteine through the conserved F or W. Each record gives: CDR3 protein, J gene, V gene.

CDR3: CASSHPRTDSNTGELFF
J: TRBJ2-2
V: TRBV4-1

CDR3: CASTRGSPTYNEQFF
J: TRBJ2-1
V: TRBV5-1

CDR3: CASSGTSPLGTQYF
J: TRBJ2-3
V: TRBV11-2

CDR3: CASSQGEQSYNEQFF
J: TRBJ2-1
V: TRBV4-1

CDR3: CAIIDGVLLCEQFF
J: TRBJ2-1
V: TRBV5-1

CDR3: CSGRTSLIYNEQFF
J: TRBJ2-1
V: TRBV29-1

CDR3: CASSQVQTEEAFF
J: TRBJ1-1
V: TRBV4-1

CDR3: CAIAPRVENIQYF
J: TRBJ2-4
V: TRBV10-3

CDR3: CASSTLAGGPTDTQYF
J: TRBJ2-3
V: TRBV2

CDR3: CSVAGLRNYGYTF
J: TRBJ1-2
V: TRBV29-1

CDR3: CASSQVLNQPQHF
J: TRBJ1-5
V: TRBV4-2

CDR3: CASRGLAGVPNEQFF
J: TRBJ2-1
V: TRBV19

CDR3: CASSRLQGIGAGELFF
J: TRBJ2-2
V: TRBV3-1

CDR3: CASKRGRNYEQYF
J: TRBJ2-7
V: TRBV6-5

CDR3: CSVAKSGSYNEQFF
J: TRBJ2-1
V: TRBV29-1

CDR3: CSVEKGQSHEQYF
J: TRBJ2-7
V: TRBV29-1

CDR3: CASSYREEGNTIYF
J: TRBJ1-3
V: TRBV4-1

CDR3: CSARDFGRDRGSETQYF
J: TRBJ2-5
V: TRBV20-1

CDR3: CASSPLGTSGSSGELFF
J: TRBJ2-2
V: TRBV4-2

CDR3: CSATLDNDSGNTIYF
J: TRBJ1-3
V: TRBV20-1

CDR3: CASSQDTGVRQYF
J: TRBJ2-7
V: TRBV14

CDR3: CASSQETAEQYF
J: TRBJ2-7
V: TRBV14

CDR3: CASSFGRQQETQYF
J: TRBJ2-5
V: TRBV7-6

CDR3: CASSSREGGPVVDTQYF
J: TRBJ2-3
V: TRBV5-5

CDR3: CSVAQPGGTDTQYF
J: TRBJ2-3
V: TRBV29-1

CDR3: CASSPNAGRSYNEQFF
J: TRBJ2-1
V: TRBV7-9

CDR3: CASALTPPGRDEQFF
J: TRBJ2-1
V: TRBV12-5

CDR3: CSGRAGSNNEQFF
J: TRBJ2-1
V: TRBV20-1

CDR3: CSATGQGNSPLHF
J: TRBJ1-6
V: TRBV20-1

CDR3: CASSSITASSYNEQFF
J: TRBJ2-1
V: TRBV4-2

CDR3: CASTELGSTEAFF
J: TRBJ1-1
V: TRBV2

CDR3: CATEDREGEHTGELFF
J: TRBJ2-2
V: TRBV24-1

CDR3: CASSQSRGGELFF
J: TRBJ2-2
V: TRBV3-1

CDR3: CASSLGGTSDRYTQYF
J: TRBJ2-3
V: TRBV11-2

CDR3: CASSLTSGRPAYNEQFF
J: TRBJ2-1
V: TRBV5-1

CDR3: CSGDYGLAGVLTDTQYF
J: TRBJ2-3
V: TRBV29-1

CDR3: CASSQVISRTGPETEAFF
J: TRBJ1-1
V: TRBV4-1

CDR3: CASSQESATNEKLFF
J: TRBJ1-4
V: TRBV4-1

CDR3: CASSNRGRAHEQFF
J: TRBJ2-1
V: TRBV4-1

CDR3: CASSQEAGPTGDTQYF
J: TRBJ2-3
V: TRBV3-1

CDR3: CASTPGAVGAQHF
J: TRBJ1-5
V: TRBV6-6

CDR3: CASRLGQGFSGTEAFF
J: TRBJ1-1
V: TRBV6-5

CDR3: CASSYQGTGPRNIQYF
J: TRBJ2-4
V: TRBV6-2/TRBV6-3

CDR3: CSALPGHNYEQYF
J: TRBJ2-7
V: TRBV20-1

CDR3: CASSLDRFGSGNTIYF
J: TRBJ1-3
V: TRBV5-1